This entry features one TCR beta chain sequence. This clonotype was counted ten times or more. What this receptor recognizes is not known. One base away there is no much larger clone; base qualities are not given. The method was 5' RACE. Sequencing used a NextSeq 500. To allow correction of PCR and sequencing errors, the TCR library protocol tagged every TCR cDNA molecule with a unique molecular identifier. Concerning the study's data processing: Decombinator tools were used for TCR identification, UMI-based error correction and CDR3 extraction. Expanded TCRs were defined as those above a frequency of 2 per 1,000, corresponding to the top 1% of the tumor frequency distribution. Each repertoire was subsampled 100 times to 5,000 TCRs, after which Renyi diversity was computed with the R vegan package. CDR3 similarity networks were constructed using string-kernel similarity of amino acid triplets, with links drawn between CDR3s whose pairwise similarity was above 0.82. TCRdb reprocessing: public reads trimmed at Q25 with fastp, clones called with MiXCR, in-frame beta chains kept. Rows are combined by CDR3 protein, so each entry shows the most common genes and DNA. The V and J calls were determined by TCRdb, not by the authors. The sample yields some 110,000 distinct CDR3 sequences; less than 15% were counted once. The ten largest clones add up to around 16% of the sample.

This entry is derived from a study of spatial heterogeneity in lung cancer (dated by TCRdb to the late 2010s). About the investigation overall: The donors were more than 65 patients from the lung TRACERx cohort who had early-stage, untreated non-small cell lung cancer. Both alpha and beta chains were TCR-sequenced in approximately 220 tumor regions, 64 matched nontumor lung samples and 56 PBMC samples obtained at surgery. Follow-up PBMC samples were sequenced whenever available, and the median time to follow-up was roughly two years after resection. More beta-chain than alpha-chain transcripts were consistently detected, likely reflecting higher beta-chain transcript abundance. Nonsynonymous mutation counts, determined by whole-exome sequencing of tumor tissue, were related to features of the TCR repertoire. The study quantitatively compared TCR alpha and beta repertoires across multiple tumor regions, matched nontumor lung and blood in non-small cell lung cancer. In the raw uncorrected reads, each unique combination of TCR and UMI appeared more than ten times on average.

Interpreted using the paper, the time point label stands for: blood at routine non-recurrence follow-up after resection. TCR sequencing used whole RNA extracted from tumor and nontumor lung tissue, or from cryopreserved PBMC samples, without cell sorting. Only patients with enough RNA available from two or more tumor regions were chosen for TCR sequencing. The junction carries 17 bases between V and J, which are trimmed by 10 bases and 7 bases respectively. CDR3 length: 13 amino acids, cysteine to phenylalanine. The kept DNA is CDR3 alone, 39 bases in frame from the first base. According to the germline V gene (reference sequence), CDR1 reads LGHDT and CDR2 reads YNNKEL. Broad study findings and their caveats: Comparisons of baseline and follow-up blood repertoires included only 15 or so patients. Confirming at a functional level the hypothesis that regional TCRs recognize regional mutations was considered to require additional single-cell paired TCR alpha and beta sequencing. Ubiquitous expanded tumor TCRs were found in blood more often at tumor resection than at routine follow-up.

Source: PBMCs, taken at follow-up. The TCR was taken from a male donor with early-stage non-small cell lung cancer. The sequence is built from TRBV3-1 and TRBJ2-1, with TRBD2 as a weak D call on 7 bases. The nucleotides are TGTGCCACGGAGGGGGGGGCCCGGAATGAGCAGTTCTTC. This is translated as CATEGGARNEQFF.